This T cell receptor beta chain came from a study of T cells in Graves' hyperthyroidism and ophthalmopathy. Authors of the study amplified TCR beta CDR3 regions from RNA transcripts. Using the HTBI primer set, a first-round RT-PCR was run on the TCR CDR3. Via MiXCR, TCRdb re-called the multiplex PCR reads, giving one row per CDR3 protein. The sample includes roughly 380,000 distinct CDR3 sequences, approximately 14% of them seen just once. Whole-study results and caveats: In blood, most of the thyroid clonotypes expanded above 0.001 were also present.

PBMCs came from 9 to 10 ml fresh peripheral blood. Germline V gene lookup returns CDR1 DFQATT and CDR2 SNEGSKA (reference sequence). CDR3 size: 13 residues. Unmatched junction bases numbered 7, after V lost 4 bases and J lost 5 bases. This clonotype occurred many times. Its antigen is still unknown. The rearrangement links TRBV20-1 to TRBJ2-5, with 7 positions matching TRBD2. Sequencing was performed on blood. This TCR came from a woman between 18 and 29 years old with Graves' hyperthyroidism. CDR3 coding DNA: TGCAGTGCTAACCGGGCTAGCGGTGAGACCCAGTACTTC. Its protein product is CSANRASGETQYF.